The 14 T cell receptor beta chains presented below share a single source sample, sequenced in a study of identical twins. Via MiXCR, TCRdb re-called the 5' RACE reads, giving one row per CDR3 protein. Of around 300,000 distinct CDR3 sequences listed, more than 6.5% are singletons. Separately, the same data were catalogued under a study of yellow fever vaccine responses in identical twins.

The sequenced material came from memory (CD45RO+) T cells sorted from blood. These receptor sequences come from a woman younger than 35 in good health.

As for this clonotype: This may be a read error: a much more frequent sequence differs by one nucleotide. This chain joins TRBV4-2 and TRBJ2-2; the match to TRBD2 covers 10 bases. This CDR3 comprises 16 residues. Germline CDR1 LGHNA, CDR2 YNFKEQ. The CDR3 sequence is CARSLAGAPSTGELFF. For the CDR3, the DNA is TGTGCCAGGAGCCTAGCGGGAGCTCCCTCCACCGGGGAGCTGTTTTTT.

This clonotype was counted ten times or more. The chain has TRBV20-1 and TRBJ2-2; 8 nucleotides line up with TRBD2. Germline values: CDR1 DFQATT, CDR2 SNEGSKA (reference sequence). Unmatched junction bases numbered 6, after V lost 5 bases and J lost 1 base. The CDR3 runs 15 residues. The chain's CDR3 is CSADRLARNTGELFF. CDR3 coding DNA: TGCAGTGCTGACCGACTAGCGAGGAACACCGGGGAGCTGTTTTTT.

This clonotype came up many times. The CDR3 DNA is TGTGCCAGCAGCCACCCGCCGGGGGGCGATTCACCCCTCCACTTT. Amino acid sequence: CASSHPPGGDSPLHF. This chain joins TRBV7-8 and TRBJ1-6; possible D gene TRBD1, 6 bases. This CDR3 comprises 15 residues. Germline V gives CDR1 SGHVS, CDR2 FQNEAQ. Trimming took off 5 bases at V and 8 bases at J, with 16 bases between the two ends.

CDR3 region: CASSFGPPGGSTDTQYF. The DNA for the CDR3 is TGTGCCAGCAGCTTCGGCCCCCCGGGGGGGAGCACAGATACGCAGTATTTT. This rearrangement joins TRBV11-2 to TRBJ2-3; TRBD2 matches 8 bases. The CDR3 contains 17 residues. CDR1 SGHAT and CDR2 FQNNGV come from the germline V gene. V lost 3 bases, J lost 0 bases, and 8 bases stayed unmatched.

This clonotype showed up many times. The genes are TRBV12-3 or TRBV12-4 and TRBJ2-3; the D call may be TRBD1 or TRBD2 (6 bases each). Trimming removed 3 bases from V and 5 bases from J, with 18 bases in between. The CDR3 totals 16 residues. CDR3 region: CASSLVLGGAGDTQYF. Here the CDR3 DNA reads TGTGCCAGCAGTTTGGTACTCGGGGGCGCCGGAGATACGCAGTATTTT.

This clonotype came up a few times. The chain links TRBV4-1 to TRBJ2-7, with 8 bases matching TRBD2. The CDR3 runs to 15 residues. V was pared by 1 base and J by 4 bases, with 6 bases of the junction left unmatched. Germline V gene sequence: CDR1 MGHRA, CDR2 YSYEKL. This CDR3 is CASSQGSGGIYEQYV. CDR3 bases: TGCGCCAGCAGCCAAGGCTCGGGGGGGATATACGAGCAGTACGTC.

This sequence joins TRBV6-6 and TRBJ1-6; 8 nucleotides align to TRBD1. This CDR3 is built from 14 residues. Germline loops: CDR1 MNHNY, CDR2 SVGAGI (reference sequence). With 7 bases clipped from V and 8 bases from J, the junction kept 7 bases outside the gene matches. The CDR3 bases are TGTGCCAGCAACCTCGGGACAGGCGATTCACCCCTCCACTTT. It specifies CASNLGTGDSPLHF.

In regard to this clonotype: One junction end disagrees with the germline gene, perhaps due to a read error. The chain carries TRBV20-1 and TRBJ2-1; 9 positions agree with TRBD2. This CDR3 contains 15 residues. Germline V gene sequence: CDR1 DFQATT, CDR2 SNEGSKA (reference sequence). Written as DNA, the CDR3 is TGCAGTGCCAGAGATCCAGCGGGAGGTTACAATGAGCAGTTCTTC. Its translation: CSARDPAGGYNEQFF.

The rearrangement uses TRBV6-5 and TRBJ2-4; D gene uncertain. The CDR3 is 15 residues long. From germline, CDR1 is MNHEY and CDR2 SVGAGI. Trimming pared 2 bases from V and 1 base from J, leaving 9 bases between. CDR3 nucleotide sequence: TGTGCCAGCAGTTACGGGCCTCTGGCCAAAAACATTCAGTACTTC. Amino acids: CASSYGPLAKNIQYF.

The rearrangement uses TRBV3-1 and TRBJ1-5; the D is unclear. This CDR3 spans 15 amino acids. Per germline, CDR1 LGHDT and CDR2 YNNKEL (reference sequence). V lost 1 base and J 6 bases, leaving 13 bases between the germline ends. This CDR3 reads CASSQGQFSPQPQHF. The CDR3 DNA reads TGTGCCAGCAGCCAAGGGCAGTTTTCACCTCAGCCCCAGCATTTT.

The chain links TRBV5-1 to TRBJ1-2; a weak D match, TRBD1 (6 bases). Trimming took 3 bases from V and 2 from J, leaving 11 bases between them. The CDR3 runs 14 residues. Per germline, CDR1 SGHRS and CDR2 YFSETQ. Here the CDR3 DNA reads TGCGCCAGCAGCTCCGGGGGCTTGAACTATGGCTACACCTTC. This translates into CASSSGGLNYGYTF.

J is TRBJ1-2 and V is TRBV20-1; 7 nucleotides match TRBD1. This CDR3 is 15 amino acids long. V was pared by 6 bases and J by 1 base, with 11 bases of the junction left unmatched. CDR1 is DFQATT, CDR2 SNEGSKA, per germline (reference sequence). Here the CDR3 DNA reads TGCAGTGCCCCGAAACAGGGGAGCTTTAACTATGGCTACACCTTC. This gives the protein CSAPKQGSFNYGYTF.

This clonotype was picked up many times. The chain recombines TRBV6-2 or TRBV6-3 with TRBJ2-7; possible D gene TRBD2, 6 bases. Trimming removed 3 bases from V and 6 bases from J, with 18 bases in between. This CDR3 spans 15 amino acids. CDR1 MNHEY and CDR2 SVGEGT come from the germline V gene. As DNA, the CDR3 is TGTGCCAGCAGTTATAGTTTACCGGAGGGCGTCGAGCAGTACTTC. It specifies CASSYSLPEGVEQYF.

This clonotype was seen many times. CDR3 sequence reads: CSARVTGVETQYF. In DNA form, the CDR3 reads TGCAGTGCTAGAGTAACAGGGGTAGAGACCCAGTACTTC. This chain connects TRBV20-1 to TRBJ2-5, with TRBD1 matching 7 bases. Trimming took 1 base from V and 4 from J; bases not matched to a gene: 3. The CDR3 is made up of 13 amino acids. Per germline, CDR1 DFQATT and CDR2 SNEGSKA (reference sequence).